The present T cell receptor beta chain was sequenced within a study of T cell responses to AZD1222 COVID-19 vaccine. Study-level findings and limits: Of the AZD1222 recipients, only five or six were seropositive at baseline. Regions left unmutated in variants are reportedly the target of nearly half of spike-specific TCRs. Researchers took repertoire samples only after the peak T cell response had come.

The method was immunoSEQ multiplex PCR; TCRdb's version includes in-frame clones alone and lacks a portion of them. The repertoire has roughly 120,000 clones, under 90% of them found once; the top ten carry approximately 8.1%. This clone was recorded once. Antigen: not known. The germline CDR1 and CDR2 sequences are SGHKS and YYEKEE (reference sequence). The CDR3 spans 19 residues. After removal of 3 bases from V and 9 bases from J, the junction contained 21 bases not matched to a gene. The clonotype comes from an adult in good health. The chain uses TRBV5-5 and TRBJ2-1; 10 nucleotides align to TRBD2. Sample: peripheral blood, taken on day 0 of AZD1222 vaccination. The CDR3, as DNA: TGTGCCAGCAGCTCTACGGCAGCCCTCGGACTAGCGGTCCGGGGTGAGCAGTTCTTC. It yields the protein CASSSTAALGLAVRGEQFF.